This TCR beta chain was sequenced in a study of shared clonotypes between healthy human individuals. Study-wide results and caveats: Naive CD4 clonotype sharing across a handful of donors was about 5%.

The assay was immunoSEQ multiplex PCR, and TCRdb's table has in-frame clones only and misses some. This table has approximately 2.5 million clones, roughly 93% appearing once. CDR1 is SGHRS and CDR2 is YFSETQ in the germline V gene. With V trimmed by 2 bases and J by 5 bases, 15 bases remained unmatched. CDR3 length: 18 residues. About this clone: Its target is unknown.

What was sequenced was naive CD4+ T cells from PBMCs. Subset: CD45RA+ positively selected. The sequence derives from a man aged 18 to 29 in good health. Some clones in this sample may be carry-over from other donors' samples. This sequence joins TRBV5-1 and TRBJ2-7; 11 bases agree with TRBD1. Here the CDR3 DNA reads TGCGCCAGCAGCTTTCCTATAACCCCCGGGACAGGGGGTCACGAGCAGTACTTC. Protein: CASSFPITPGTGGHEQYF.